Below, one T cell receptor beta chain is given with its context. Its antigen is currently unknown. V was clipped by 4 bases and J by 5 bases; unmatched bases: 6. The CDR3 sequence is 15 residues long. Germline CDR1 and CDR2: LGHNA and YNFKEQ. The entry originates in a study of T-cell memory formation after mild COVID-19. Study as a whole: Most TCR clusters belonged to a single donor. Broader study findings: Proof of SARS-CoV-2 specificity was absent for the second-wave clones that crested on day 37.

Constant-segment primers served in 5'RACE that generated TCR alpha and TCR beta cDNA libraries bearing sample barcodes and UMIs. Using its own MiXCR run on the 5' RACE reads, TCRdb lists one record per CDR3 protein. This table holds around 320,000 distinct CDR3 sequences, roughly an eighth found once. J is TRBJ2-7 and V is TRBV4-2; TRBD2 matches 12 bases. The clonotype originates from a young man who had mild COVID-19 (a few samples of this study predate the infection). Cell type and time point are not known. The specimen was PBMCs or a T cell subset sorted from them (not recorded which). CDR3 region: CASSPGLAGSHEQYF. In DNA form, the CDR3 reads TGTGCCAGCAGCCCCGGACTAGCGGGGAGTCACGAGCAGTACTTC.